Listed below are T cell receptor beta chains from one sample, sequenced in a study of radiotherapy plus CTLA-4 blockade in lung cancer. The protocol was immunoSEQ multiplex PCR, while the TCRdb copy is restricted to in-frame clones and leaves out a portion. The sample lists about 59,000 clones; 70% to 85% were seen once. Sequencing used peripheral blood, obtained from a patient treated with radiotherapy plus ipilimumab. These receptors came from a human donor with non-small cell lung cancer whose response to radiotherapy plus ipilimumab could not be evaluated. Both conserved end residues are part of each CDR3. A D gene is named only where the DNA matches it firmly.

j_gene | d_gene | v_gene | CDR3aa | CDR3nt
TRBJ2-5 | NA | TRBV28 | CASSNPGGQETQYF | TGTGCCAGCAGTAACCCCGGGGGCCAAGAGACCCAGTACTTC
TRBJ2-1 | TRBD1 | TRBV7-9 | CASRPNRGQSYNEQFF | TGTGCCAGCAGACCCAACAGGGGGCAGTCCTACAATGAGCAGTTCTTC
TRBJ2-3 | NA | TRBV20-1 | CSGGPADTQYF | TGCAGTGGAGGGCCGGCAGATACGCAGTATTTT
TRBJ1-3 | NA | TRBV30 | CAWSIGVTSGNTIYF | TGTGCCTGGAGTATAGGGGTGACCTCTGGAAACACCATATATTTT
TRBJ2-1 | TRBD2 | TRBV5-1 | CASSFSSGTYNEQFF | TGCGCCAGCAGCTTCTCTAGCGGGACCTACAATGAGCAGTTCTTC
TRBJ1-2 | TRBD1 | TRBV28 | CASSFPDWDRTLYGYTF | TGTGCCAGCAGTTTTCCGGATTGGGACAGGACCCTCTATGGCTACACCTTC
TRBJ1-1 | TRBD1 | TRBV7-2 | CASSLVRPGGTEAFF | TGTGCCAGCAGCTTAGTTCGTCCAGGGGGCACTGAAGCTTTCTTT
TRBJ1-1 | TRBD1 | TRBV4-1 | CASSPGQGGTEAFF | TGCGCCAGCAGCCCGGGACAGGGAGGAACTGAAGCTTTCTTT
TRBJ2-7 | TRBD2 | TRBV5-1 | CASSLDLAATLAEQYF | TGCGCCAGCAGCTTGGACCTAGCGGCTACCCTCGCCGAGCAGTACTTC
TRBJ2-3 | TRBD1 | TRBV23-1 | CASTGASTDTQYF | TGCGCCAGTACAGGGGCGAGCACAGATACGCAGTATTTT
TRBJ2-7 | NA | TRBV2 | CASSEGPGLRASYEQYF | TGTGCCAGCAGTGAAGGCCCGGGACTCCGGGCCTCCTACGAGCAGTACTTC
TRBJ2-3 | NA | TRBV5-1 | CASSRVRGDTQYF | TGCGCCAGCAGTAGGGTTCGGGGGGATACGCAGTATTTT
TRBJ1-6 | TRBD1 | TRBV23-1 | CASSQLDRSSYNSPLHF | TGCGCCAGCAGTCAGCTGGACAGGAGCTCCTATAATTCACCCCTCCACTTT
TRBJ2-1 | NA | TRBV18 | CASSPGGAEQFF | TGTGCCAGCTCACCAGGGGGCGCCGAGCAGTTCTTC